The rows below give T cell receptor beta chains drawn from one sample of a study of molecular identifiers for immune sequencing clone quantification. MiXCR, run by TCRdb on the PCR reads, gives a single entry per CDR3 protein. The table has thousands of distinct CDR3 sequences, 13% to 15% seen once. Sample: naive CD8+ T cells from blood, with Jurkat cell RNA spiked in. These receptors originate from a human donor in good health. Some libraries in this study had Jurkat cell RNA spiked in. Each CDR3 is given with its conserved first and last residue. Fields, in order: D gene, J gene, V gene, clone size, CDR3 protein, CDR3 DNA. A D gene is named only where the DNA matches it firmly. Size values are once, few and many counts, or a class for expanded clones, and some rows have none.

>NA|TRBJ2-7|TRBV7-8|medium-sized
CASSGGRTPDEQYF
TGTGCCAGTTCAGGAGGACGCACCCCCGACGAGCAGTACTTC
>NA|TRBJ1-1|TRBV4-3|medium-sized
CASRQLGGEAFF
TGCGCCAGCAGGCAGTTGGGCGGCGAAGCTTTCTTT
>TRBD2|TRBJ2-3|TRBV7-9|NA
CTSGLVPGTSRRIEATDTQYF
TGTACCAGCGGCTTAGTCCCCGGGACTAGCCGAAGGATAGAAGCCACAGATACGCAGTATTTT
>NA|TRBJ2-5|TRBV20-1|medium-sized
CSARDGPYQETQYF
TGCAGTGCTAGAGATGGGCCCTACCAAGAGACCCAGTACTTC
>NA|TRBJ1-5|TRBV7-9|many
CASSLGPYSNQPQHF
TGTGCCAGCAGCTTAGGGCCATATAGCAATCAGCCCCAGCATTTT
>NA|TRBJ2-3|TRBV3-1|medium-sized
CASSQEADSTDTQYF
TGTGCCAGCAGCCAAGAAGCGGATAGCACAGATACGCAGTATTTT
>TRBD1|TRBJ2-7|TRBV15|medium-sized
CAIPPGDDRAVYEQYF
TGTGCCATCCCCCCCGGGGACGACAGGGCGGTCTACGAGCAGTACTTC
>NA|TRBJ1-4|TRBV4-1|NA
CASSLVPGDVYEKLFF
TGCGCCAGCAGCCTTGTCCCCGGGGATGTTTATGAAAAACTGTTTTTT
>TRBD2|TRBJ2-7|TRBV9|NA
CASSGLAGGVYEQYF
TGTGCCAGCAGTGGACTAGCGGGAGGTGTATACGAGCAGTACTTC
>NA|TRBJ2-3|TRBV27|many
CASSLPGSDTQYF
TGTGCCAGCAGTTTGCCAGGTTCAGATACGCAGTATTTT
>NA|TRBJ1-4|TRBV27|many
CASSVTGYGEKLFF
TGTGCCAGCAGTGTTACAGGGTATGGAGAAAAACTGTTTTTT
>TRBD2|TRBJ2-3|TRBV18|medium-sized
CASGRTSGITDTQYF
TGTGCCAGCGGACGGACTAGCGGCATAACAGATACGCAGTATTTT
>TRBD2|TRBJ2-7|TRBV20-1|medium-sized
CSAPSFLAVPYEQYF
TGCAGTGCCCCATCTTTCCTAGCGGTTCCCTACGAGCAGTACTTC
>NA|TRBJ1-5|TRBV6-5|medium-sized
CASSSTAGTASNQPQHF
TGTGCCAGCAGTTCTACCGCCGGGACTGCCAGCAATCAGCCCCAGCATTTT
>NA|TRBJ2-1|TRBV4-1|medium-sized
CASSQVGAREGEQFF
TGCGCCAGCAGCCAAGTGGGGGCGAGGGAGGGTGAGCAGTTCTTC
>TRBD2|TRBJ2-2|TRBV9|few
CASSVARLAGNTGELFF
TGTGCCAGCAGCGTGGCCCGACTAGCGGGAAACACCGGGGAGCTGTTTTTT